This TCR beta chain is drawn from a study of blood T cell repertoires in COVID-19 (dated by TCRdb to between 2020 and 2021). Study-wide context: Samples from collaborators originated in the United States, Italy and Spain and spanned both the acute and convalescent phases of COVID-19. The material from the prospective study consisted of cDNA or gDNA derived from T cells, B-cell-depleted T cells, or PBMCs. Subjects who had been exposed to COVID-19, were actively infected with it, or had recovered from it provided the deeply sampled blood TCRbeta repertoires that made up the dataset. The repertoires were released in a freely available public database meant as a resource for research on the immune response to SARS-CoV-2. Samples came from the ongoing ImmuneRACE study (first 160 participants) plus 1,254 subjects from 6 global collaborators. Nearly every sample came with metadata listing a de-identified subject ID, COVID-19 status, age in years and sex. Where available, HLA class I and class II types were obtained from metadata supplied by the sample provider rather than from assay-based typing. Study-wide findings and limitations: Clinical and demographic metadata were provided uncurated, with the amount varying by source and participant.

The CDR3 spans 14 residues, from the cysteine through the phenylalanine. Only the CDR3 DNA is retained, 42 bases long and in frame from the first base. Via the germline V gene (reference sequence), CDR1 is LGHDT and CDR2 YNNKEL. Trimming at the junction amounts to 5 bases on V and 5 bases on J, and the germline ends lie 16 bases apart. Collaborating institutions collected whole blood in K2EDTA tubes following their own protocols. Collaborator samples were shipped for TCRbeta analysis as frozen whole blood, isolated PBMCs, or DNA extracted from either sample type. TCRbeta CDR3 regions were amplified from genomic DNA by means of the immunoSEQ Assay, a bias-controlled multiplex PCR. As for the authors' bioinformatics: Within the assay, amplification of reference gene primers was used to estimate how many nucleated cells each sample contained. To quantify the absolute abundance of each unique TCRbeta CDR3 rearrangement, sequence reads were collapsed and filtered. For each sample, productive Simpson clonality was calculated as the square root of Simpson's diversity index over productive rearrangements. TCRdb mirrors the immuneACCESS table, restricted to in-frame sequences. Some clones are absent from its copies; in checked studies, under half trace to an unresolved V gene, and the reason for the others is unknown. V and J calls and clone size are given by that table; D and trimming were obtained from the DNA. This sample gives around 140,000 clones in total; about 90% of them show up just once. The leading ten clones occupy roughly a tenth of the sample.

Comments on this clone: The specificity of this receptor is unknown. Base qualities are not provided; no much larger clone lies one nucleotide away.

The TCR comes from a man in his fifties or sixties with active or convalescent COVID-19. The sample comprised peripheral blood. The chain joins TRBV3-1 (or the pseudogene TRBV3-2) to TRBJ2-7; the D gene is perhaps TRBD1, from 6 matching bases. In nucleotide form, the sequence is TGTGCCAGCAGCTTTCTGGGGGCTTCCCACGAGCAGTACTTC. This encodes CASSFLGASHEQYF.